The next 27 T cell receptor beta chains were all read from a single sample in a study of T cells in Graves' hyperthyroidism and ophthalmopathy. From RNA transcripts, TCR beta CDR3 regions were amplified. HTBI primers were employed in a first-round RT-PCR of the TCR CDR3. TCRdb re-analysed the multiplex PCR reads in MiXCR, keeping a single row per CDR3 protein. The sample includes hundreds of thousands of distinct CDR3 sequences, about 15% seen only once; the top ten take under 15%. What was sequenced was blood. The receptor set was obtained from a woman aged 45-60 years with Graves' ophthalmopathy.

This clonotype was counted once. The gene calls are TRBV5-6 and TRBJ2-1; 7 nucleotides align to TRBD1. V dropped 2 bases and J dropped 9; count of bases not matched to a gene: 5. Germline values: CDR1 SGHDT, CDR2 YYEEEE. This CDR3 spans 13 amino acids. CDR3 DNA sequence: TGTGCCAGCAGCTTTGCAGGGGGTTCTGAGCAGTTCTTC. Its protein product is CASSFAGGSEQFF.

This clonotype was seen ten or more times. The V and J genes are TRBV2 and TRBJ2-7; a weak D match, TRBD1 (5 bases). The germline V gene encodes CDR1 SNHLY and CDR2 FYNNEI. V dropped 3 bases and J dropped 2 bases, with 14 bases sitting between them. The length of the CDR3 is 15 residues. Here the CDR3 DNA reads TGTGCCAGCAGTGACAGGGCTGCGGTAACCTACGAGCAGTACTTC. Translation gives CASSDRAAVTYEQYF. The entire variable domain, with the rest obtained from reference TRBV2 and TRBJ2-7, is as follows: EPEVTQTPSHQVTQMGQEVILRCVPISNHLYFYWYRQILGQKVEFLVSFYNNEISEKSEIFDDQFSVERPDGSNFTLKIRSTKLEDSAMYFCASSDRAAVTYEQYFGPGTRLTVT.

This clonotype has a count of ten or more. This chain joins TRBV7-3 and TRBJ2-7; D may match TRBD1 or TRBD2 (6 bases each). Germline loops: CDR1 SGHTA, CDR2 FQGTGA. Trimming shortened V by 1 base and J by 6 bases, and 13 bases separated the two germline ends. The CDR3 has 14 amino acids. The DNA for the CDR3 is TGTGCCAGCAGCTTAAGGGGCTCGGGGGCCGAGCAGTACTTC. This gives the protein CASSLRGSGAEQYF. Filled out from reference TRBV7-3 and TRBJ2-7, the complete variable domain reads GAGVSQTPSNKVTEKGKYVELRCDPISGHTALYWYRQSLGQGPEFLIYFQGTGAADDSGLPNDRFFAVRPEGSVSTLKIQRTERGDSAVYLCASSLRGSGAEQYFGPGTRLTVT.

CDR3 in amino acids: CASSLPLRSGQNTGELFF. The CDR3 nucleotides read TGTGCCAGCAGCTTACCGCTTAGATCGGGACAGAACACCGGGGAGCTGTTTTTT. The J gene is TRBJ2-2, the V gene TRBV7-6; D perhaps matches TRBD1 (6 bases). V was shortened by 2 bases and J by 1 base, with 17 bases between the two germline ends. The CDR3 covers 18 residues. Germline V lookup: CDR1 SGHVS, CDR2 FNYEAQ.

This clonotype has more than one count but fewer than ten. The chain is built from TRBV5-6 and TRBJ1-3; tentative D call: TRBD1 (5 bases). V was pared by 3 bases and J by 8 bases, with 27 bases between. This CDR3 is built from 18 residues. Germline V gives CDR1 SGHDT, CDR2 YYEEEE. CDR3 nucleotides: TGTGCCAGCAGCTACGGGACGGGCGGGGTTACTACGATGGACACCATATATTTT. This encodes CASSYGTGGVTTMDTIYF. The complete variable domain, with remaining parts taken from reference TRBV5-6 and TRBJ1-3, reads DAGVTQSPTHLIKTRGQQVTLRCSPKSGHDTVSWYQQALGQGPQFIFQYYEEEERQRGNFPDRFSGHQFPNYSSELNVNALLLGDSALYLCASSYGTGGVTTMDTIYFGEGSWLTVV.

Details on this clonotype: The junction shows a germline mismatch at one end, possibly a read error. V and J are TRBV24-1 and TRBJ2-7; no reliable D call. From germline, CDR1 is KGHDR and CDR2 SFDVKD. This CDR3 is built from 14 residues. The CDR3 DNA reads as TGTGCCACCAGTGATTCCCCGTATTCCTCCGAGCAGTACTTC. Translating gives CATSDSPYSSEQYF.

This clonotype was detected many times. The J gene is TRBJ1-1, the V gene TRBV3-1; D is unclear. Germline V gene data show CDR1 as LGHDT and CDR2 as YNNKEL (reference sequence). This CDR3 has 18 residues. Trimming cost V 1 base and J 1 base, with 19 bases left between them. CDR3 residues: CASSQGELWHSENTEAFF. In nucleotides, the CDR3 is TGTGCCAGCAGCCAAGGTGAGCTGTGGCACAGCGAGAACACTGAAGCTTTCTTT.

With regard to this clonotype: Given the absence of the conserved phenylalanine or tryptophan at the CDR3 end, a read error is likely. The gene calls are TRBV28 and TRBJ2-1; D not resolved. Looked up from germline, CDR1 is MDHEN and CDR2 is SYDVKM. The CDR3 is 12 amino acids. The V and J ends lost 3 bases and 8 bases respectively, with 8 bases between them. CDR3 nucleotides: TGTGCCAGCAGTTTGGCCCACTATGAGCAGTTCCTC. Translated: CASSLAHYEQFL.

The J gene is TRBJ1-3, the V gene TRBV7-9; no definite D call. The V gene's germline CDR1 is SEHNR and CDR2 FQNEAQ (reference sequence). The length of the CDR3 is 14 residues. Trimming removed 5 bases from V and 1 base from J, with 9 bases in between. The CDR3: CASSPEISGNTIYF. CDR3 nucleotide sequence: TGTGCCAGCAGCCCTGAAATTTCTGGAAACACCATATATTTT.

This clonotype was observed a few times. The chain uses TRBV6-1 and TRBJ2-1; D is perhaps TRBD1 (6 bases). The germline V gene has CDR1 MNHNS and CDR2 SASEGT. This CDR3 contains 12 residues. With 7 bases removed from V and 8 bases from J, the gap between germline ends came to 12 bases. The CDR3 coding sequence is TGTGCCAGCAAAACAGGGATCTATGAGCAGTTCTTC. It codes for CASKTGIYEQFF.

This clonotype was counted many times. DNA of the CDR3: TGTGCCAGCAGCTCCCGACTGCTAGCGGGAGCGGGTGAGCAGTACTTC. Translating gives CASSSRLLAGAGEQYF. This sequence joins TRBV11-2 and TRBJ2-7, with 10 bases matching TRBD2. The CDR3 is 16 residues long. Germline CDR1 is SGHAT and CDR2 is FQNNGV. V shed 4 bases and J 7 bases; nucleotides not matched to a gene: 13.

This clonotype was picked up many times. Mismatch with germline at one junction end may stem from a read error. V is TRBV3-1 and J is TRBJ1-4; 7 bases map to TRBD1. The CDR3 has 14 residues. The germline CDR1 and CDR2 sequences are LGHDT and YNNKEL (reference sequence). The CDR3 spells CASTQQDRTEKLFF. For the CDR3, the DNA is TGTGCCAGCACCCAACAGGACAGGACTGAAAAACTGTTTTTT.

Many counts were recorded for this clonotype. The chain has TRBV6-2 or TRBV6-3 and TRBJ2-2, with no clear D. V lost 6 bases, J lost 2 bases, and 13 bases lay in between. Per the germline V gene, CDR1 is MNHEY and CDR2 is SVGEGT. The CDR3 is 15 residues long. DNA for the CDR3: TGTGCCAGCAGCCTCCCCACGGATAACACCGGGGAGCTGTTTTTT. Translation gives CASSLPTDNTGELFF.

This clonotype was seen at least ten times. The CDR3 nucleotides read TGTGCCATCAGTGAGGGAACCTTAGGTCACGAGCAGTACTTC. This codes for CAISEGTLGHEQYF. The chain employs TRBV10-3 and TRBJ2-7; D uncertain. Deletions cut 2 bases from V and 5 bases from J, with 13 bases between. The CDR3 sequence is 14 residues long. Germline CDR1 is ENHRY and CDR2 is SYGVKD.

This clonotype was detected many times. CDR3 in DNA: TGTGCCAGCAGTTATGTGAGGGACACTGAAGCTTTCTTT. Translating gives CASSYVRDTEAFF. The V and J genes are TRBV7-2 and TRBJ1-1; D uncertain. Trimming left V 6 bases short and J 3 bases short, with 11 bases between. Per germline, CDR1 SGHTA and CDR2 FQGNSA. The CDR3 totals 13 residues.

This clonotype occurred a few times. The rearrangement links TRBV27 to TRBJ1-6; D perhaps matches TRBD1 (5 bases). V dropped 5 bases and J dropped 8 bases, with 16 bases sitting between them. This CDR3 contains 15 residues. Germline-derived CDR1 and CDR2 are MNHEY and SMNVEV (reference sequence). CDR3 sequence: CASSEGLADYSPLHF. CDR3 DNA: TGTGCCAGCAGTGAGGGACTGGCGGATTATTCACCCCTCCACTTT.

The CDR3 bases are TGTGCCAGCAGACCGGGGCCGAAAAGAAACACCATATATTTT. Translated, it gives CASRPGPKRNTIYF. The chain uses TRBV28 and TRBJ1-3; maybe TRBD1 (5 bases). The CDR3 runs to 14 residues. From germline, CDR1 is MDHEN and CDR2 SYDVKM. Trimming removed 6 bases from V and 5 bases from J, with 14 bases in between.

There are many counts of this clonotype. The chain uses TRBV30 and TRBJ2-2; TRBD2 agrees at 8 bases. After removal of 7 bases from V and 6 bases from J, the junction contained 7 bases not matched to a gene. This CDR3 has 13 amino acids. Germline CDR1 GTSNPN, CDR2 SVGIG (reference sequence). The CDR3 DNA sequence: TGTGCCTCCCATAGCGGGATGGCCGGGGAGCTGTTTTTT. Its translation is CASHSGMAGELFF. Supplemented by reference TRBV30 and TRBJ2-2, the full variable domain reads SQTIHQWPATLVQPVGSPLSLECTVEGTSNPNLYWYRQAAGRGLQLLFYSVGIGQISSEVPQNLSASRPQDRQFILSSKKLLLSDSGFYLCASHSGMAGELFFGEGSRLTVL.

The chain has TRBV18 and TRBJ2-7, with D unclear. CDR3 length: 14 residues. In germline, CDR1 is KGHSH, CDR2 LQKENI. The ends were cut back, 2 bases at V and 1 base at J, with 9 bases in the middle. The CDR3 coding sequence is TGTGCCAGCTCACCATTGATGAAATCCTACGAGCAGTACTTC. Protein sequence: CASSPLMKSYEQYF.

This clonotype was counted at least ten times. The chain combines TRBV6-1 with TRBJ2-5; TRBD1 is a possible D gene (5 bases). The germline gives CDR1 MNHNS, CDR2 SASEGT. Trimming pared 4 bases from V and 3 bases from J, leaving 9 bases between. This CDR3 has 13 amino acids. This CDR3 reads CASSGSGKETQYF. The CDR3 nucleotides are TGTGCCAGCAGTGGATCAGGGAAAGAGACCCAGTACTTC.

Turning to this clonotype: This may be a read error, as it is one base from a much larger clone. The chain is built from TRBV6-9 and TRBJ2-1; 9 bases line up with TRBD2. Per germline, CDR1 MNHGY and CDR2 SVAAGI. Germline trimming cut 3 bases from V and 9 bases from J; bases unmatched to any gene: 9. This CDR3 region has 15 residues. CDR3 nucleotide sequence: TGTGCCAGCAGTTACTTCCCTAGCGGGACCTGTGAGCAGTTCTTC. This encodes CASSYFPSGTCEQFF.

This clonotype was seen many times. The genes are TRBV20-1 and TRBJ2-1; TRBD2 matches 13 bases. Germline values: CDR1 DFQATT, CDR2 SNEGSKA (reference sequence). The CDR3 totals 17 residues. J lost 6 bases, V lost 2 bases, and 10 bases had no gene match. CDR3 sequence reads: CSARIQKGLAGPNEQFF. The CDR3 DNA sequence: TGCAGTGCTAGAATCCAAAAGGGACTAGCGGGACCCAATGAGCAGTTCTTC.

The chain is built from TRBV14 and TRBJ2-3; a possible D gene is TRBD2 (5 bases). The CDR3 spans 15 residues. V lost 4 bases and J 2 bases, leaving 13 bases between the germline ends. The germline CDR1 and CDR2 sequences are SGHDN and FVKESK. Written as DNA, the CDR3 is TGTGCCAGCAGCCCCCGAGGGAGTACCACAGATACGCAGTATTTT. Translating it yields CASSPRGSTTDTQYF.

This clonotype was found many times. The chain couples TRBV20-1 to TRBJ2-3; TRBD2 matches at 9 bases. The CDR3 length is 15 residues. Germline-derived CDR1 and CDR2 are DFQATT and SNEGSKA (reference sequence). The V segment lost 5 bases and the J segment 1 base; nucleotides outside the gene matches: 7. CDR3 amino acids: CSASNSGGGTDTQYF. CDR3 DNA: TGCAGTGCTTCTAATAGCGGGGGAGGCACAGATACGCAGTATTTT.

This clonotype has only a few counts. Here the CDR3 DNA reads TGTGCCAGCCCGTTCGACAGGGGGCACGGAAAACTGTTTTTT. It encodes CASPFDRGHGKLFF. The chain couples TRBV27 to TRBJ1-4, with 10 bases aligning to TRBD1. Trimming cost V 8 bases and J 10 bases; bases outside gene matches: 10. In germline, CDR1 is MNHEY, CDR2 SMNVEV (reference sequence). The CDR3 consists of 14 residues.

This clonotype was observed at least ten times. The V gene is TRBV20-1, the J gene TRBJ2-7, with 9 nucleotides matching TRBD2. The CDR3 covers 12 residues. Germline V gene data show CDR1 as DFQATT and CDR2 as SNEGSKA (reference sequence). Losses at the gene ends were 3 bases for V and 5 bases for J; bases not matched to a gene: 2. CDR3 in DNA: TGCAGTGCTAGGCGGGAGGGCCACGAGCAGTACTTC. It yields the protein CSARREGHEQYF.

The rearrangement links TRBV18 to TRBJ2-3; D is undetermined. Germline CDR1 and CDR2: KGHSH and LQKENI. The CDR3 covers 13 residues. Trimming cost V 5 bases and J 0 bases, with 6 bases left between them. CDR3 region: CASSASSTDTQYF. The CDR3 DNA reads TGTGCCAGCTCAGCCTCTAGCACAGATACGCAGTATTTT.